The subject of this entry is one T cell receptor (beta chain). Its antigen remains undetermined. No base quality values were provided; no much bigger clone lies one nucleotide off. This sample was taken from a study of cytomegalovirus exposure and HLA in healthy donors (dated by TCRdb to the late 2010s). For the study in its entirety: According to an earlier analysis of around 600 of the donors, some 170 million T cells yielded roughly 100 million unique TCR beta sequences and 276 Gb of sequence data. Donor age, sex, ethnicity and CMV serostatus were compiled alongside the repertoire data. Genome-wide SNP genotypes for about 55% of the roughly 670 donors were used in a later genetic analysis, which treated that subset as a discovery cohort. Rather than drawing on any new phenotypic data, the later analysis identified candidate immune exposures from TCR beta sequences and the way those sequences occurred across donors. A later analysis re-analyzed previously published TCR beta repertoires from about 600 donors and added high-resolution HLA genotyping to study TCR occurrence patterns. Using immunosequencing, the study profiled T cell repertoires from around 680 subjects and related those repertoires to cytomegalovirus serostatus. To decide whether each TCR beta V gene segment behaved as functional or pseudogenic, an earlier analysis of fewer than 750 of the donors relied on high-throughput TCR beta sequencing. The study combined high-throughput TCR immunosequencing, statistical association of individual TCRs with disease status, and machine learning to predict cytomegalovirus infection status. Four or five DR-DQ haplotypes were handled as single units for association and clustering because linkage in the cohort was strong. The study aimed to test whether signatures of past pathogen exposure could be identified by cataloging public T cell receptors. The number of typed donors differed by locus: about 629-630 for A, B, C, DRB1 and DQB1; some 500 for DQA1; over 600 for DPA1; and 400 to 480 for DPB1. A separate validation cohort of 90 to 150 different subjects was used in addition to the roughly 670-subject first cohort. About 330 gigabases of sequencing data and about 92 million unique TCR sequences made up an early release that covered 500 to 700 HLA-typed donors. All discovery cohort repertoires had been generated using a single sequencing platform. Both class I and class II loci were covered by HLA typing, at four-digit resolution. Among the approximately 400 genotyped donors, under 90% belonged to the genetic ancestry cluster associated with self-reported Caucasian donors. On average, about 240,000 unique TCR beta nucleotide sequences were sequenced per donor among 398 genotyped donors of the cohort, with roughly 19% of those sequences being non-productive. Here is what the overall study found, with its caveats: An association between a missense DCLRE1C variant and V-gene and J-gene trimming of TCR beta chains was found in a later genetic analysis and replicated in an independent cohort. A later analysis found that TCR association rates varied across HLA loci, with DRB1 alleles showing the most associated TCRs and HLA-C alleles the fewest. A later analysis found that HLA-associated TCR beta chains were more clonally expanded and had lower generation probabilities than equally common non-associated chains. Compared with the approximately 700-donor mean, donors in an Asian-associated ancestry cluster had fewer N-insertions in productive TCRs, according to a later genetic analysis. Most TCR sequences were observed very rarely across donors, whereas some public TCRs were present in many individuals. Because some donors lacked HLA typing at each locus, the association tests relied only on the typed subset. A cluster of highly shared sequence variants was judged likely to be a technical artifact of the sequencing pipeline. In an earlier analysis of fewer than 700 of the donors, most TCR beta V segments appeared in productive rearrangements about 87% or about 30% of the time, broadly matching IMGT annotations. Strong co-occurrence of HLA alleles, especially DR and DQ, made assigning TCR associations to individual alleles difficult. A later analysis associated about 17,000 TCR beta sequences with specific HLA alleles at a false discovery rate of 0.05. CMV serostatus was the only immune exposure information available for the cohort. Some IMGT-functional V segments, including TRBV6-2 and TRBV6-3, could not be told apart with the 87-base-pair reads, so those segments were excluded. Because counts were too low, 15 to 20 rarely observed V segments, including chromosome 9 orphons, were excluded from the earlier analysis of 587 of the donors. A total of 150 to 200 TCR beta chains were listed by the study as associated with cytomegalovirus. The authors suggested that the approach could potentially be extended to other disease states and immunological phenotypes. Linkage disequilibrium might explain the correlated functional status among segregating V segments, but an unknown experimental factor could not be ruled out. A further reported finding was that TCR beta sequences accurately predicted the HLA-A and HLA-B alleles for most subjects in the first cohort. The classifier was reported to diagnose cytomegalovirus status with high specificity and sensitivity in both the original and validation cohorts. The cohort was sequenced for TCR beta chains only, and without alpha or paired-chain data the features that could be detected were limited. In a later analysis, several top co-occurrence clusters were reported to appear linked to parvovirus B19, influenza, CMV and Epstein-Barr virus. Sequencing depth was assumed to be roughly uniform across donors in the presence/absence analyses, though that assumption may not hold. Three of the identified cytomegalovirus-associated TCR beta chains were confirmed in vitro to be specific for cytomegalovirus antigens. According to a later analysis, most CMV-associated TCR beta chains appeared to be HLA-restricted, and the HLA associations seemed to be driven largely by CMV exposure.

From the cysteine up to the phenylalanine, the CDR3 has a length of 15 residues. The retained sequence is limited to the CDR3, 45 bases, with the frame set at the first base. The germline V gene encodes CDR1 MGHRA and CDR2 YSYEKL. Trimming removed 0 bases from V and 4 bases from J, leaving 10 bases between the germline ends. The cohort was made up of roughly 670 healthy bone marrow donors. At the time of sampling, every cohort member was nominally healthy, though immune exposures that went unrecorded were likely present. The donor was CMV seropositive and belonged to the group of a few hundred seropositive cohort members. A peripheral blood sample was provided by each donor, and peripheral blood mononuclear cells were used for TCR beta sequencing. The Qiagen DNeasy Blood Extraction Kit was used to extract genomic DNA from the blood cell samples. Libraries were made using the immunoSEQ multiplex PCR assay. For the multiplex PCR, a mixture combining 60 forward primers for TCR Vbeta segments and 13 reverse primers for TCR Jbeta segments was used. The CDR3 region of rearranged TCR beta genes was amplified from genomic DNA with a multiplex PCR assay. The amplified TCR beta libraries were sequenced on the Illumina HiSeq System as 87-base-pair reads. From the authors' description of their analysis: In a later analysis, some 80 million unique TCR beta chains were counted across the approximately 640 repertoires, and some 10 million of these chains were shared by at least two donors. To remove PCR and sequencing errors, raw reads were error-corrected and collapsed into unique sequences using a nearest-neighbor algorithm that merged closely related sequences. CDR3 sequences were aligned to IMGT reference sequences to assign V, D and J gene segments. For a sequence to be retained, a match of at least six nucleotides was required to both a V gene segment and a J gene segment. A rearrangement counted as productive if the CDR3 had no stop codons and remained in frame with V and J, and every other rearrangement counted as non-productive. Following IMGT convention, CDR3 was defined as the stretch from the second conserved V-encoded cysteine to the conserved J-encoded phenylalanine. In an earlier analysis of just under 600 of the donors, sequences lacking an unambiguous match to a single V gene segment were excluded. In an earlier analysis of a few hundred of the donors, a V segment was called functional when productive rearrangements were above 56.7%, and segregating when the standard deviation between donors exceeded 5%. A statistical classification framework was built to diagnose cytomegalovirus status from the catalog of TCR beta chain sequences. A later analysis assigned V and J genes by comparing TCR nucleotide sequences with IMGT/GENE-DB human TR gene sequences. A later analysis assigned CDR3 sequences and most-parsimonious VDJ recombination scenarios with the TCRdist pipeline. In a later analysis, each TCR beta chain was defined by its CDR3 amino acid sequence together with its V-gene family, and reads lacking a unique V-gene family were excluded. In a later analysis, 500 to 700 highly shared, low-generation-probability nucleotide sequences were removed to address suspected cross-contamination and a sequencing artifact. In a later analysis, a clonal expansion index for each public chain was calculated from normalized within-repertoire ranks of inferred template counts. Generation probabilities in a later analysis came from a VDJ recombination model fitted to out-of-frame rearrangements, and those results were checked against IGoR. In a later analysis, TCR-TCR, TCR-HLA and TCR-CMV co-occurrence was scored with hypergeometric tests, and a repertoire-size bias correction was applied to TCR pairs. To estimate false discovery rates, a later analysis permuted the HLA or CMV assignments 20 times. In a later analysis, co-occurring TCRs were grouped using DBSCAN, and TCRdist sequence similarity was added for clustering within HLA-allele-positive subsets. For co-occurrence clustering, repertoires with fewer than 30,000 or more than 120,000 public chains were excluded, along with 5 or 6 repertoires with anomalous nucleotide sharing. TCRdb mirrors the immuneACCESS table, restricted to in-frame sequences. Some clones are absent from its copies; in checked studies, under half trace to an unresolved V gene, and the reason for the others is unknown. V, J and clone size reflect that table, while D and trimming were determined from the DNA. Counted in this sample were about 89,000 clones; approximately 83% of them appeared once. The ten largest clones represent more than 3% of the sample.

The V and J segments used are TRBV4-1 and TRBJ1-5; there is no confident call for the D gene. Sequencing was done on a sample of PBMCs. The sequence came from a female donor in good health and CMV-seropositive. The CDR3 has the sequence CASSQDGLLNQPQHF. In nucleotide form, the sequence is TGCGCCAGCAGCCAAGACGGTCTTCTAAATCAGCCCCAGCATTTT.